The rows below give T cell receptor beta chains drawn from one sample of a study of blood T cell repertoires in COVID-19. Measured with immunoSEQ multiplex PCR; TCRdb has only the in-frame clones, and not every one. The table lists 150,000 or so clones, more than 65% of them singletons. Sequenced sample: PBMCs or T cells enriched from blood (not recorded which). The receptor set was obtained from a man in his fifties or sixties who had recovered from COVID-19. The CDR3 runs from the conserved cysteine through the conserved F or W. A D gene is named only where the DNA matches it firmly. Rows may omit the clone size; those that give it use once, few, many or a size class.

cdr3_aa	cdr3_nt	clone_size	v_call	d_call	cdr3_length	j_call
CASSPRTGDSYEQYF	TGCGCCAGCAGCCCACGGACAGGGGACTCCTACGAGCAGTACTTC	.	TRBV5-1	TRBD1	15	TRBJ2-7
CASSFLWETANTGELFF	TGTGCCAGCAGTTTCCTATGGGAGACGGCGAACACCGGGGAGCTGTTTTTT	.	TRBV28	.	17	TRBJ2-2
CASVYGQGAVRPQHF	TGCGCCAGCGTTTACGGACAGGGGGCAGTAAGGCCCCAGCATTTT	.	TRBV5-1	TRBD1	15	TRBJ1-5
CASSSGSRGYTF	TGTGCCAGCAGTTCAGGGTCCAGAGGCTACACCTTC	few	TRBV28	.	12	TRBJ1-2
CASSSTGTGVSGNTIYF	TGTGCCAGCAGCTCCACCGGGACAGGGGTATCTGGAAACACCATATATTTT	once	TRBV7-8	TRBD1	17	TRBJ1-3
CASFQGARGAGELFF	TGCGCCAGCTTTCAGGGGGCACGGGGTGCCGGGGAGCTGTTTTTT	.	TRBV5-1	TRBD1	15	TRBJ2-2
CASSEGLARGYTF	TGCGCCAGCAGCGAAGGACTCGCTAGGGGCTACACCTTC	.	TRBV5-1	.	13	TRBJ1-2
CASRGGRYQPQHF	TGTGCCAGCCGGGGGGGCCGTTATCAGCCCCAGCATTTT	few	TRBV19	.	13	TRBJ1-5
CASRTPGRGYEKLFF	TGTGCCAGCAGGACCCCTGGCAGGGGATATGAAAAACTGTTTTTT	few	TRBV7-2	.	15	TRBJ1-4
CASSLSPQGTEQYF	TGTGCCAGCAGCTTAAGCCCCCAGGGGACAGAGCAGTACTTC	.	TRBV7-9	.	14	TRBJ2-7
CAWSPQGDYTEAFF	TGTGCCTGGAGCCCACAGGGGGACTACACTGAAGCTTTCTTT	.	TRBV30	TRBD1	14	TRBJ1-1
CASSLTATEAFF	TGTGCCAGCAGCTTGACAGCTACTGAAGCTTTCTTT	.	TRBV5-6	.	12	TRBJ1-1
CASSVDTANNSPLHF	TGTGCCAGTAGTGTCGACACCGCTAATAATTCACCCCTCCACTTT	.	TRBV19	.	15	TRBJ1-6
CASNRRVHPGANVLTF	TGTGCCAGTAATCGCAGGGTTCACCCTGGGGCCAACGTCCTGACTTTC	.	TRBV19	.	16	TRBJ2-6
CASTRQGENYGYTF	TGCGCCAGCACCCGACAGGGCGAAAACTATGGCTACACCTTC	.	TRBV5-1	TRBD1	14	TRBJ1-2
CASSLTELNTIYF	TGTGCCAGCAGCTTGACAGAGCTTAACACCATATATTTT	.	TRBV7-6	.	13	TRBJ1-3
CARSPVYRTYEQYF	TGTGCCAGAAGCCCGGTTTACAGGACCTACGAGCAGTACTTC	.	TRBV5-3	.	14	TRBJ2-7
CSVDSGGGGDTQYF	TGCAGCGTTGACAGCGGGGGAGGAGGAGATACGCAGTATTTT	.	TRBV29-1	TRBD2	14	TRBJ2-3
CAWSAGGYEQYF	TGTGCCTGGAGTGCGGGGGGTTACGAGCAGTACTTC	once	TRBV30	TRBD2	12	TRBJ2-7
CASSASGGPGTGELFF	TGTGCCAGTAGTGCCTCGGGGGGGCCTGGAACCGGGGAGCTGTTTTTT	.	TRBV19	TRBD2	16	TRBJ2-2
CASTLETLYSNQPQHF	TGTGCCAGCACCCTCGAGACACTTTATAGCAATCAGCCCCAGCATTTT	.	TRBV5-8	.	16	TRBJ1-5
CASSPEQGANEKLFF	TGTGCCAGCTCACCCGAACAGGGGGCTAATGAAAAACTGTTTTTT	.	TRBV18	TRBD1	15	TRBJ1-4
CASSLAHGAENTIYF	TGTGCCAGCAGCTTAGCGCACGGAGCTGAAAACACCATATATTTT	.	TRBV7-8	.	15	TRBJ1-3
CASRRDSLNSPLHF	TGTGCCAGCAGGAGGGACAGCCTAAATTCACCCCTCCACTTT	.	TRBV27	TRBD1	14	TRBJ1-6
CSVEPGQGGFEQYF	TGCAGCGTGGAACCGGGACAGGGGGGTTTCGAGCAGTACTTC	.	TRBV29-1	TRBD1	14	TRBJ2-7
CASRTSGGRGSYNEQFF	TGTGCCAGTAGGACTAGCGGGGGCAGGGGCTCCTACAATGAGCAGTTCTTC	.	TRBV18	TRBD2	17	TRBJ2-1
CASSPELASTDTQYF	TGTGCCAGCAGCCCCGAACTAGCGAGCACAGATACGCAGTATTTT	few	TRBV11-3	TRBD2	15	TRBJ2-3
CASSLGQGREKLFF	TGCGCCAGCAGCCTCGGACAGGGTAGGGAAAAACTGTTTTTT	.	TRBV5-1	TRBD1	14	TRBJ1-4
CASSPLATAETQYF	TGTGCCAGCAGCCCTTTAGCGACGGCAGAGACCCAGTACTTC	.	TRBV9	.	14	TRBJ2-5
CASSLRVNEQFF	TGTGCCAGCTCTCTCAGGGTTAACGAGCAGTTCTTC	few	TRBV18	.	12	TRBJ2-1
CASSLETRKSAFF	TGCGCCAGCAGCTTGGAAACGCGGAAAAGTGCTTTCTTT	.	TRBV5-1	.	13	TRBJ1-1
CASGPPGQGRGYTF	TGTGCCAGCGGACCACCGGGACAGGGTCGCGGCTACACCTTC	.	TRBV27	TRBD1	14	TRBJ1-2
CTSSQELDRGRNYGYTF	TGTACCAGCAGCCAAGAGTTGGACAGGGGGCGAAACTATGGCTACACCTTC	.	TRBV3-1/TRBV3-2	TRBD1	17	TRBJ1-2
CASSDWDRGNEQFF	TGTGCCAGCAGTGACTGGGACAGGGGAAATGAGCAGTTCTTC	.	TRBV6-4	TRBD1	14	TRBJ2-1
CASSPLLSARDTQYF	TGTGCCAGCAGTCCACTACTCAGTGCGAGAGATACGCAGTATTTT	.	TRBV6-5	.	15	TRBJ2-3
CASSLLHTEAFF	TGTGCCAGCAGCCTCCTCCACACTGAAGCTTTCTTT	.	TRBV11-2	.	12	TRBJ1-1
CASSPGEQGLAEAFF	TGTGCCAGCTCACCAGGGGAACAGGGGCTCGCTGAAGCTTTCTTT	.	TRBV18	TRBD1	15	TRBJ1-1
CASSIVVGGNHEQFF	TGTGCCAGTAGTATAGTTGTCGGGGGGAACCATGAGCAGTTCTTC	.	TRBV19	TRBD2	15	TRBJ2-1
CASSPGTGTNYGYTF	TGTGCCAGCTCACCAGGTACAGGGACTAACTATGGCTACACCTTC	.	TRBV18	.	15	TRBJ1-2
CASSTQGKGYTF	TGTGCCAGCAGCACCCAGGGGAAGGGCTACACCTTC	.	TRBV5-6	.	12	TRBJ1-2